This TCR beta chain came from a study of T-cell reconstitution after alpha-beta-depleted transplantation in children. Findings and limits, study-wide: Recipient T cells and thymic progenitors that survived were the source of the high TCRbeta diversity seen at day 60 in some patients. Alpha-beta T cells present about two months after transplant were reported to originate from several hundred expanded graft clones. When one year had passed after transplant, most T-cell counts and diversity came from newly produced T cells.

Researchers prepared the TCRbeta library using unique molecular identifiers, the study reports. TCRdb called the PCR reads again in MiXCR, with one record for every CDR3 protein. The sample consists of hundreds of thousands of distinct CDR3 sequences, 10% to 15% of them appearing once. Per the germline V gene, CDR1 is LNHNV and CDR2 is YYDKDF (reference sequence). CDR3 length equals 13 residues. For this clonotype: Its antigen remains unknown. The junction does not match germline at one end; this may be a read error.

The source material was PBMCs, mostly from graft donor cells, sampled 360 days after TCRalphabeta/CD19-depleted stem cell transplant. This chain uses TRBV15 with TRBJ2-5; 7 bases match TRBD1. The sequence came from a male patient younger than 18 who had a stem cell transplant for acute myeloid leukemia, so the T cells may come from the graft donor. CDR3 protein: CATSRGEPGGPDF. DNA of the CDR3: TGTGCCACCAGCAGGGGAGAACCAGGGGGTCCAGACTTC.